The T cell receptor (beta chain) under discussion was sequenced for a study of CD8 T cells in ankylosing spondylitis. Quantitative molecular-barcoded 5'-RACE generated the TCR beta libraries. From the 5' RACE reads, TCRdb called clonotypes with MiXCR, one entry per CDR3 protein. The table lists 250,000 to 400,000 distinct CDR3 sequences, roughly 10% of them singletons, with roughly 9% in the top ten. CDR1 MNHEY and CDR2 SMNVEV come from the germline V gene (reference sequence). V lost 2 bases and J 6 bases, leaving 10 bases between the germline ends. The CDR3 spans 14 residues. With regard to this clonotype: The antigen is unknown.

General study findings and limits: Disease-linked clones reportedly showed significant enrichment in matched ankylosing spondylitis synovial fluid. The authors found the disease-linked clones to be CD8+ and relatively rare in peripheral blood.

The sequenced material came from blood, either unsorted or a sorted T cell fraction (not recorded which). This receptor was identified in a female donor with ankylosing spondylitis or in good health (not recorded which). The chain employs TRBV27 and TRBJ2-2; D might be TRBD2 (6 bases). CDR3 residues: CASSLADYAGELFF. CDR3 bases: TGTGCCAGCAGTTTAGCGGACTACGCCGGGGAGCTGTTTTTT.